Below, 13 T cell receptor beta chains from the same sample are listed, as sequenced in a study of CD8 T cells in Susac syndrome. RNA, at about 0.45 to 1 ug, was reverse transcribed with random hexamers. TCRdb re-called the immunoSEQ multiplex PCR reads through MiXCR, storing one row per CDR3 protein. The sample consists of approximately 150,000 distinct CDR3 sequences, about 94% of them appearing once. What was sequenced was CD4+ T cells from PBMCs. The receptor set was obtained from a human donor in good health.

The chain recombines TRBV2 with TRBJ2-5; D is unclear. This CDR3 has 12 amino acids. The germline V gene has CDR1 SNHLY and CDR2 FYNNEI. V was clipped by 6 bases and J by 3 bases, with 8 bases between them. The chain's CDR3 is CASRALEETQYF. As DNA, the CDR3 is TGTGCCAGCAGAGCCCTAGAAGAGACCCAGTACTTC.

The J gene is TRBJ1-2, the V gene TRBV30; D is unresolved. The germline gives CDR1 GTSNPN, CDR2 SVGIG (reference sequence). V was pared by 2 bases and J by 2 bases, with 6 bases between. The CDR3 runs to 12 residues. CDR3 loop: CAWSLGNYGYTF. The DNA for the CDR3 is TGTGCCTGGAGTTTGGGAAACTATGGCTACACCTTC. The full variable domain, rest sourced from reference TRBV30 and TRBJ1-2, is SQTIHQWPATLVQPVGSPLSLECTVEGTSNPNLYWYRQAAGRGLQLLFYSVGIGQISSEVPQNLSASRPQDRQFILSSKKLLLSDSGFYLCAWSLGNYGYTFGSGTRLTVV.

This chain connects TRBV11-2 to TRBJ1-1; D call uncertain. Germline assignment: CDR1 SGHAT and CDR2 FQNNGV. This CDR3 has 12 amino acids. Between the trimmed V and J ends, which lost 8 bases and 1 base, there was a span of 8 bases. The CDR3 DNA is TGTGCCAGCCGGCCGGGGAACACTGAAGCTTTCTTT. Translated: CASRPGNTEAFF.

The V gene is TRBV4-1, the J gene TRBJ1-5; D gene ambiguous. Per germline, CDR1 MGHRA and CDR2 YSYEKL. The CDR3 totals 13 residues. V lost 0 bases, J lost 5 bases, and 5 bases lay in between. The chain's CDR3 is CASSQDGDQPQHF. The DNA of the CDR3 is TGCGCCAGCAGCCAAGATGGTGATCAGCCCCAGCATTTT.

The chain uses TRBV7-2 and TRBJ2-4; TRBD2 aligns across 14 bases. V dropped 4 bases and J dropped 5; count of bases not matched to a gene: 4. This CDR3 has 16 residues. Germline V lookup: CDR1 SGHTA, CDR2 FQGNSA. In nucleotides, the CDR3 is TGTGCCAGCAGCTCAGGACTAGCGGGGGGACAAAACATTCAGTACTTC. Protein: CASSSGLAGGQNIQYF.

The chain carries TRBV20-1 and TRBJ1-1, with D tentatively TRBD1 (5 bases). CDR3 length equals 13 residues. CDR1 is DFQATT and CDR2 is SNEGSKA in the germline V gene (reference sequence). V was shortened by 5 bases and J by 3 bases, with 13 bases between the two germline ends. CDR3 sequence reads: CSAGAGGDTEAFF. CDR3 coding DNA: TGCAGTGCTGGGGCTGGTGGAGACACTGAAGCTTTCTTT.

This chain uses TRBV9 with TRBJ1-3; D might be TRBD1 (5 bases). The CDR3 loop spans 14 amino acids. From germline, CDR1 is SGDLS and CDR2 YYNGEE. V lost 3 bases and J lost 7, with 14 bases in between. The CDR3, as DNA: TGTGCCAGCAGCGGACTCTCGGGGGGTAACACCATATATTTT. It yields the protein CASSGLSGGNTIYF.

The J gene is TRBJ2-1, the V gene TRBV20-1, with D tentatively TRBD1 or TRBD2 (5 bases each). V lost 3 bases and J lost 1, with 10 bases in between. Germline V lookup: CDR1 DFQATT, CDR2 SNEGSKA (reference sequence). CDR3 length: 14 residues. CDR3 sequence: CSASSGTSYNEQFF. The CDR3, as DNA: TGCAGTGCTAGCTCCGGGACGTCCTACAATGAGCAGTTCTTC.

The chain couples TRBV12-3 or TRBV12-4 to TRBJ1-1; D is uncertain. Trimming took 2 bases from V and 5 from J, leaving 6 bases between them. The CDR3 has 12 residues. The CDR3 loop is CASSLSGTEAFF. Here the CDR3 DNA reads TGTGCCAGCAGTTTATCAGGAACTGAAGCTTTCTTT.

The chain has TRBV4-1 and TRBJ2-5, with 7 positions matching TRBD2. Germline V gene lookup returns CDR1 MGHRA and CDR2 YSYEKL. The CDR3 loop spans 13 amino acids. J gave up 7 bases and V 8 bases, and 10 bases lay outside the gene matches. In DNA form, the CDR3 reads TGCGCCAGCGCAACTAGCGTCGTGGCGACCCAGTACTTC. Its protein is CASATSVVATQYF.

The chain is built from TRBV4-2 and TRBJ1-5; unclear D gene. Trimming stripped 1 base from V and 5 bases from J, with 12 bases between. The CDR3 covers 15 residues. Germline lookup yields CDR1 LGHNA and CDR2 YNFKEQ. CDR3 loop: CASSQGEGGYQPQHF. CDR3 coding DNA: TGTGCCAGCAGCCAAGGAGAGGGAGGGTATCAGCCCCAGCATTTT.

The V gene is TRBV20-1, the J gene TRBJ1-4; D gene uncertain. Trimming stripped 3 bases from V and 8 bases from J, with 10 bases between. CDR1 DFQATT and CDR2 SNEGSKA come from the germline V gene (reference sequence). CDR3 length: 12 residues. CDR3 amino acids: CSARWGGEKLFF. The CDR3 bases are TGCAGTGCTAGGTGGGGAGGAGAAAAACTGTTTTTT.

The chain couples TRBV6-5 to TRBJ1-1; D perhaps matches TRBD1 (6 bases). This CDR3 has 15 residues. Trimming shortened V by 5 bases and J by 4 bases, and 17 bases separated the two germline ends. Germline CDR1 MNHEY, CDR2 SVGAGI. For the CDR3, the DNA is TGTGCCAGCAGTCCCGGACAGTGGAGGGGCACTGAAGCTTTCTTT. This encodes CASSPGQWRGTEAFF.